This T cell receptor (beta chain) came from a study of T cells in Graves' hyperthyroidism and ophthalmopathy. With respect to this clonotype: What it binds is unknown. With a much larger clone just one base away, this may be a read error.

V lost 5 bases and J lost 0, with 8 bases in between. This CDR3 has 14 residues. Germline CDR1 MDHEN, CDR2 SYDVKM. Points from the study as a whole: Most thyroid clonotypes that were expanded above 0.001 also turned up in blood.

Each person with ophthalmopathy scored at least 3 on the Clinical Activity Score, reached NOSPECS grade 4 or higher, and had been ill under 3 months. Patients were excluded because of uncontrolled infection, other autoimmune disease, pregnancy or lactation. PBMCs were sourced from less than 13 ml fresh peripheral blood. TCR beta CDR3 sequences were amplified from RNA transcripts. TCR CDR3 regions were first amplified by RT-PCR with HTBI primers. TCRdb re-called the multiplex PCR reads with MiXCR, one entry per CDR3 protein. This repertoire shows about 640,000 distinct CDR3 sequences, about a fifth found once; its top ten account for 30% to 40%.

The chain uses TRBV28 and TRBJ1-3; D remains ambiguous. The source material was blood. The receptor's source is a man under 40 with Graves' ophthalmopathy. The chain's CDR3 is CASSEGYSGNTIYF. The CDR3 nucleotides read TGTGCCAGCAGTGAGGGATACTCTGGAAACACCATATATTTT.